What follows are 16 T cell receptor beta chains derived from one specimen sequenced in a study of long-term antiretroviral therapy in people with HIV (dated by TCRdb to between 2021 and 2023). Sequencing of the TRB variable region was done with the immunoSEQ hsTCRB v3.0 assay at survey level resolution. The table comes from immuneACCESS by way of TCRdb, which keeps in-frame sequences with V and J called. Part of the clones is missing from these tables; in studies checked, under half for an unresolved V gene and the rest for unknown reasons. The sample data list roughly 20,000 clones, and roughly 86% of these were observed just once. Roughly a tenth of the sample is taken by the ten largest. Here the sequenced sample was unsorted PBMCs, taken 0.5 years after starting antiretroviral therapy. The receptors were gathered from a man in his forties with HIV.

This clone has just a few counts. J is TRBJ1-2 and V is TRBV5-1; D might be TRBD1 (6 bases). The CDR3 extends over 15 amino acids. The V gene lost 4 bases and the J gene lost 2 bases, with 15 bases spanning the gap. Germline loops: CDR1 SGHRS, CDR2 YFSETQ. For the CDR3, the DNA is TGCGCCAGCAGCCCAACACAGGGACTAAACTATGGCTACACCTTC. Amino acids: CASSPTQGLNYGYTF.

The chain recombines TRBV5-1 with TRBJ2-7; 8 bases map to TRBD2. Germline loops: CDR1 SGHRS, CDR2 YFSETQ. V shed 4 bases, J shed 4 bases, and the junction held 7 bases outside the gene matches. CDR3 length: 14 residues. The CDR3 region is CASSPGGGRYEQYF. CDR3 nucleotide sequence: TGCGCCAGCAGCCCCGGCGGGGGGCGATACGAGCAGTACTTC.

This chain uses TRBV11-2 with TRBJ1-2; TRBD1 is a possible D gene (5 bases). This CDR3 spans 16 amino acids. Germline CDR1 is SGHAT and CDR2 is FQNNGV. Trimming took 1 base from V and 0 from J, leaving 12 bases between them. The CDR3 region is CASSLVGVLANYGYTF. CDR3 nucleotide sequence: TGTGCCAGCAGCTTAGTGGGGGTCCTAGCTAACTATGGCTACACCTTC. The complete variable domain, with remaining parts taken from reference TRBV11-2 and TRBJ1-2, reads EAGVAQSPRYKIIEKRQSVAFWCNPISGHATLYWYQQILGQGPKLLIQFQNNGVVDDSQLPKDRFSAERLKGVDSTLKIQPAKLEDSAVYLCASSLVGVLANYGYTFGSGTRLTVV.

CDR3 protein: CASSLPQRRSVETQYF. As DNA, the CDR3 is TGTGCCAGCAGCTTACCCCAAAGACGGAGTGTGGAGACCCAGTACTTC. V and J are TRBV11-2 and TRBJ2-5; D not certain. CDR1 is SGHAT and CDR2 is FQNNGV in the germline V gene. The CDR3 sequence is 16 residues long. Trimming removed 2 bases at V and 5 bases at J, with 18 bases between.

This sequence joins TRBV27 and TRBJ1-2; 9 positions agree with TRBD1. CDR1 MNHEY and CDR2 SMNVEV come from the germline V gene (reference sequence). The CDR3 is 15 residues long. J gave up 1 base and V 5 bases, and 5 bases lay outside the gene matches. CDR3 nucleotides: TGTGCCAGCAGTCCGGGACAGGGAATTAACTATGGCTACACCTTC. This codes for CASSPGQGINYGYTF.

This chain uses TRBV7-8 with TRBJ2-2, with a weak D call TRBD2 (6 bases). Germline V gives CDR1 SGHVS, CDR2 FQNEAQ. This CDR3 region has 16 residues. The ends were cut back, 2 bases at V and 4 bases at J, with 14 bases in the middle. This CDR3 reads CASSLSWRDGTGELFF. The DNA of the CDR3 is TGTGCCAGCAGCTTAAGTTGGCGGGATGGCACCGGGGAGCTGTTTTTT.

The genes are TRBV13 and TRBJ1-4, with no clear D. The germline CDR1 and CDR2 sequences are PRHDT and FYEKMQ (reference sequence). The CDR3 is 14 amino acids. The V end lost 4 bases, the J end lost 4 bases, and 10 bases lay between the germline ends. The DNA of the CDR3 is TGTGCCAGCAGCTACCGGGCCTATAATGAAAAACTGTTTTTT. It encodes CASSYRAYNEKLFF.

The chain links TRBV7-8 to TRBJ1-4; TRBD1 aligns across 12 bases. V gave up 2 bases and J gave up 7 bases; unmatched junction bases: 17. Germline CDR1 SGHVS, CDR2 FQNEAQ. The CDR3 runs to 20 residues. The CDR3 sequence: CASSLNLGQGARLESEKLFF. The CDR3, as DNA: TGTGCCAGCAGCTTAAATTTGGGACAGGGGGCTAGGTTGGAGAGTGAAAAACTGTTTTTT.

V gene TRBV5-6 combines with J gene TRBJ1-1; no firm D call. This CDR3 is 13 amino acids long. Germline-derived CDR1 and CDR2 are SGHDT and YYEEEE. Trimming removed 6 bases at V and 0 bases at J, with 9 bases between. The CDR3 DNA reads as TGTGCCAGCAATGACCTCATGAACACTGAAGCTTTCTTT. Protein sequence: CASNDLMNTEAFF.

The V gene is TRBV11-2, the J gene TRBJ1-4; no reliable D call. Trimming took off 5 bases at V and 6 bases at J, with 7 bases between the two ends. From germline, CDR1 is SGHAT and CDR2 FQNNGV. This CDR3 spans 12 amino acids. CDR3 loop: CASSPPHEKLFF. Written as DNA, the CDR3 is TGTGCCAGCAGCCCCCCCCATGAAAAACTGTTTTTT.

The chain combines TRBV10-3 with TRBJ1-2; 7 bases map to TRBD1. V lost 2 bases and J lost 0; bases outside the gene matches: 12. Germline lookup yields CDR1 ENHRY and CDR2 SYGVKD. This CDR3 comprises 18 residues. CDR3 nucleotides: TGTGCCATCAGTGAGGCACCTAAGGGACAGACCCCTAACTATGGCTACACCTTC. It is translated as CAISEAPKGQTPNYGYTF.

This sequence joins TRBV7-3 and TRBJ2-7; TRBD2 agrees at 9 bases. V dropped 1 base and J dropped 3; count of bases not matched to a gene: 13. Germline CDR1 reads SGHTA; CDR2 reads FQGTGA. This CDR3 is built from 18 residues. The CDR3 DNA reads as TGTGCCAGCAGCTTAAAAGTATGGTCAGCGGGAGGCTTCTACGAGCAGTACTTC. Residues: CASSLKVWSAGGFYEQYF.

CDR3 sequence reads: CASSTEYSNQPQHF. Written as DNA, the CDR3 is TGTGCCAGTAGTACAGAATATAGCAATCAGCCCCAGCATTTT. The chain joins TRBV19 to TRBJ1-5; no clear D gene. The CDR3 spans 14 residues. The germline V gene has CDR1 LNHDA and CDR2 SQIVND (reference sequence). Deletions cut 4 bases from V and 0 bases from J, with 7 bases between.

CDR3 coding DNA: TGTGCCAGCAGCTTAGCAAGGGACATTGGAAACACCATATATTTT. This encodes CASSLARDIGNTIYF. The chain carries TRBV7-2 and TRBJ1-3; a weak D match, TRBD1 (6 bases). Trimming left V 0 bases short and J 3 bases short, with 9 bases between. Germline loops: CDR1 SGHTA, CDR2 FQGNSA. The CDR3 has 15 residues.

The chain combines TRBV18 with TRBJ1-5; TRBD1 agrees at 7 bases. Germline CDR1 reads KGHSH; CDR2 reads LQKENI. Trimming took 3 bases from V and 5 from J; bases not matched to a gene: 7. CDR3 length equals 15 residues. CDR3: CASSPGQVEHQPQHF. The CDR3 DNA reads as TGTGCCAGCTCACCCGGACAGGTCGAACATCAGCCCCAGCATTTT. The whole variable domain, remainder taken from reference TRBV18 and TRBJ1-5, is NAGVMQNPRHLVRRRGQEARLRCSPMKGHSHVYWYRQLPEEGLKFMVYLQKENIIDESGMPKERFSAEFPKEGPSILRIQQVVRGDSAAYFCASSPGQVEHQPQHFGDGTRLSIL.

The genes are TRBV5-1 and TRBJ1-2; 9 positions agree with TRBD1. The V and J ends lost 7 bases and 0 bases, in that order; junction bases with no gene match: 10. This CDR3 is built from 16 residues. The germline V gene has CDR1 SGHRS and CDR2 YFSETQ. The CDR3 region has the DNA TGCGCCAGCCGGGACAGGGTGTTCGAGACTAACTATGGCTACACCTTC. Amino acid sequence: CASRDRVFETNYGYTF.